These T cell receptor beta chains were read from a single sample in a study of early T cells in non-severe SARS-CoV-2 infection. TCRdb reprocessed the 5' RACE reads with MiXCR, giving one entry per CDR3 protein. The sample records about 76,000 distinct CDR3 sequences, 10% to 12% being singletons. Sequencing used whole blood. Receptors originate from an adult who was a healthcare worker with PCR-confirmed SARS-CoV-2 infection or an uninfected control (not recorded which). The CDR3 runs from the conserved cysteine through the conserved F or W. Fields, in order: D gene, V gene, clone size, J gene, CDR3 DNA, CDR3 protein. D genes are given only for firm matches. A clone size is listed for some rows: how often the clone was seen (once, few, many), or a class if it is expanded.

d_gene: -
v_gene: TRBV6-5
abundance: many
j_gene: TRBJ1-2
CDR3nt: TGTGCCAGCAGTTACGGGGCAGAGCAGCTCTCTTTCTATGGCTACACCTTC
CDR3aa: CASSYGAEQLSFYGYTF

d_gene: -
v_gene: TRBV7-8
abundance: -
j_gene: TRBJ2-1
CDR3nt: TGTGCCAGCATGGCGGGGACCTACAATGAGCAGTTCTTC
CDR3aa: CASMAGTYNEQFF

d_gene: -
v_gene: TRBV9
abundance: many
j_gene: TRBJ1-5
CDR3nt: TGTGCCAGCAGCCCGGACACCAGCAATCAGCCCCAGCATTTT
CDR3aa: CASSPDTSNQPQHF

d_gene: TRBD1
v_gene: TRBV5-1
abundance: many
j_gene: TRBJ1-2
CDR3nt: TGCGCCAGCAGCCGCGGGGACAGGGGGCTCTATGGCTACACCTTC
CDR3aa: CASSRGDRGLYGYTF

d_gene: TRBD1
v_gene: TRBV4-1
abundance: -
j_gene: TRBJ1-1
CDR3nt: TGCGCCAGCAGACAGGGGGCCGGGAAGAACACTGAAGCTTTCTTT
CDR3aa: CASRQGAGKNTEAFF

d_gene: -
v_gene: TRBV6-2/TRBV6-3
abundance: many
j_gene: TRBJ1-1
CDR3nt: TGTGCCAGCAGTTACTGGCAGGGAGACACTGAAGCTTTCTTT
CDR3aa: CASSYWQGDTEAFF

d_gene: -
v_gene: TRBV4-1
abundance: -
j_gene: TRBJ1-1
CDR3nt: TGCGCCAGCAGCCAAGAGGGGACGGCCCGGACTGAAGCTTTCTTT
CDR3aa: CASSQEGTARTEAFF

d_gene: -
v_gene: TRBV7-9
abundance: many
j_gene: TRBJ1-3
CDR3nt: TGTGCCAGCAGCCTAGGGACTGCTGGAAACACCATATATTTT
CDR3aa: CASSLGTAGNTIYF

d_gene: -
v_gene: TRBV14
abundance: -
j_gene: TRBJ2-7
CDR3nt: TGTGCCAGCAGCCCCTCGGGGCAGTACTTC
CDR3aa: CASSPSGQYF

d_gene: -
v_gene: TRBV6-1
abundance: many
j_gene: TRBJ2-4
CDR3nt: TGTGCCAGCAGTGAAAAGGGTACGACAGCCTTAGCCAAAAACATTCAGTACTTC
CDR3aa: CASSEKGTTALAKNIQYF

d_gene: -
v_gene: TRBV5-1
abundance: -
j_gene: TRBJ1-1
CDR3nt: TGCGCCAGCAGTTTCGGCCTGAACACTGAAGCTTTCTTT
CDR3aa: CASSFGLNTEAFF

d_gene: -
v_gene: TRBV10-2
abundance: many
j_gene: TRBJ2-1
CDR3nt: TGCGCCAGCAACCCGGGACCCATGGGGGGTGAGCAGTTCTTC
CDR3aa: CASNPGPMGGEQFF

d_gene: -
v_gene: TRBV7-6
abundance: medium-sized
j_gene: TRBJ2-2
CDR3nt: TGTGCCAGCGAGGGCCGGACCGGGGAGCTGTTTTTT
CDR3aa: CASEGRTGELFF

d_gene: TRBD2
v_gene: TRBV7-6
abundance: few
j_gene: TRBJ2-7
CDR3nt: TGTGCCAGCAGCTTAGGGTCCGGCGGGGAGGGCGAGCAGTACTTC
CDR3aa: CASSLGSGGEGEQYF

d_gene: -
v_gene: TRBV18
abundance: few
j_gene: TRBJ2-1
CDR3nt: TGTGCCAGCTCCTCCCCGGACGGAAATGAGCAGTTCTTC
CDR3aa: CASSSPDGNEQFF

d_gene: -
v_gene: TRBV6-6
abundance: -
j_gene: TRBJ2-7
CDR3nt: TGTGCCAGCAGTAAGGTTATCCGCGGGGCCGCGTACGAGCAGTACTTC
CDR3aa: CASSKVIRGAAYEQYF

d_gene: TRBD2
v_gene: TRBV7-2
abundance: many
j_gene: TRBJ2-1
CDR3nt: TGTGCCAGCAGCTTAGCGGGGGGGTTAAACAATGAGCAGTTCTTC
CDR3aa: CASSLAGGLNNEQFF

d_gene: -
v_gene: TRBV4-2
abundance: few
j_gene: TRBJ2-3
CDR3nt: TGTGCCAGCAGCAGAGAGTTGAACTCAGATACGCAGTATTTT
CDR3aa: CASSRELNSDTQYF

d_gene: TRBD1
v_gene: TRBV4-2
abundance: -
j_gene: TRBJ1-1
CDR3nt: TGTGCCAGCAGCCAAGAACAGGGGGCGGGTTGGACTGAAGCTTTCTTT
CDR3aa: CASSQEQGAGWTEAFF

d_gene: -
v_gene: TRBV7-6
abundance: few
j_gene: TRBJ1-2
CDR3nt: TGTGCCAGCAGCTTAACAGCGGGCGATGGCTACACCTTC
CDR3aa: CASSLTAGDGYTF

d_gene: TRBD1
v_gene: TRBV11-2
abundance: many
j_gene: TRBJ2-2
CDR3nt: TGTGCCAGCAGCCCTCGGGACAGTTTAAAGGCCGGGGAGCTGTTTTTT
CDR3aa: CASSPRDSLKAGELFF

d_gene: -
v_gene: TRBV5-1
abundance: many
j_gene: TRBJ2-3
CDR3nt: TGCGCCAGCAGGGGCGGACCCACTACAGATACGCAGTATTTT
CDR3aa: CASRGGPTTDTQYF

d_gene: TRBD2
v_gene: TRBV7-9
abundance: -
j_gene: TRBJ2-7
CDR3nt: TGTGCCAGCAGCCCCGGGACTAGCGGGGTGAACGAGCAGTACTTC
CDR3aa: CASSPGTSGVNEQYF

d_gene: -
v_gene: TRBV6-5
abundance: -
j_gene: TRBJ2-2
CDR3nt: TGTGCCAGCAGTTACTCTGGCAGAAAAGGCACCGGGGAGCTGTTTTTT
CDR3aa: CASSYSGRKGTGELFF

d_gene: TRBD2
v_gene: TRBV11-2
abundance: many
j_gene: TRBJ2-1
CDR3nt: TGTGCCAGCAGCTACCAGACTAGCGGGGGCCTTCGGGACAATGAGCAGTTCTTC
CDR3aa: CASSYQTSGGLRDNEQFF

d_gene: -
v_gene: TRBV29-1
abundance: -
j_gene: TRBJ2-7
CDR3nt: TGCAGCGGGGGGTCGGGTTACGAGCAGTACTTC
CDR3aa: CSGGSGYEQYF

d_gene: -
v_gene: TRBV10-3
abundance: -
j_gene: TRBJ2-5
CDR3nt: TGTGCCATCAGTGAAAATGGAGAGACCCAGTACTTC
CDR3aa: CAISENGETQYF

d_gene: -
v_gene: TRBV12-3/TRBV12-4
abundance: few
j_gene: TRBJ2-7
CDR3nt: TGTGCCAGCAGCCGGGGATCCTACGAGCAGTACTTC
CDR3aa: CASSRGSYEQYF

d_gene: TRBD2
v_gene: TRBV9
abundance: many
j_gene: TRBJ2-1
CDR3nt: TGTGCCAGCAGCGCAAGCGGGGGATCCTACAATGAGCAGTTCTTC
CDR3aa: CASSASGGSYNEQFF

d_gene: -
v_gene: TRBV7-9
abundance: -
j_gene: TRBJ1-4
CDR3nt: TGTGCCAGCAGCTTAGGACAGAACCCGGGCCGCTTTAATGAAAAACTGTTTTTT
CDR3aa: CASSLGQNPGRFNEKLFF

d_gene: -
v_gene: TRBV3-1
abundance: -
j_gene: TRBJ1-4
CDR3nt: TGTGCCAGCAGCCAAGGGCCCGGGGAGTGGATTGAAAAACTGTTTTTT
CDR3aa: CASSQGPGEWIEKLFF

d_gene: -
v_gene: TRBV6-4
abundance: few
j_gene: TRBJ2-3
CDR3nt: TGTGCCAATTTCACGGGTCAGGCGCAGTATTTT
CDR3aa: CANFTGQAQYF

d_gene: TRBD2
v_gene: TRBV7-2
abundance: many
j_gene: TRBJ2-1
CDR3nt: TGTGCCAGCAGCCCCTCAGGGACTAGCGGGGGGGGACCCCACAATGAGCAGTTCTTC
CDR3aa: CASSPSGTSGGGPHNEQFF

d_gene: TRBD2
v_gene: TRBV30
abundance: few
j_gene: TRBJ2-1
CDR3nt: TGTGCCTGGATCCAGTGGGGAAGCGGGGGGTACAATGAGCAGTTCTTC
CDR3aa: CAWIQWGSGGYNEQFF

d_gene: TRBD1
v_gene: TRBV3-1
abundance: few
j_gene: TRBJ1-5
CDR3nt: TGTGCCAGCAGCCAAGGTCATGGACAGGGGGTAAGCAATCAGCCCCAGCATTTT
CDR3aa: CASSQGHGQGVSNQPQHF

d_gene: TRBD1
v_gene: TRBV5-5
abundance: few
j_gene: TRBJ1-1
CDR3nt: TGTGCCAGCAGCCCCTACTCGGGACAGGGAAGTCGAGCTTTCTTT
CDR3aa: CASSPYSGQGSRAFF

d_gene: -
v_gene: TRBV18
abundance: many
j_gene: TRBJ1-3
CDR3nt: TGTGCCAGCTCACCACCATGGGGGCGTGACACCATATATTTT
CDR3aa: CASSPPWGRDTIYF